This is a list of T cell receptor beta chains from one sample in a study of early T cells in non-severe SARS-CoV-2 infection. Using its own MiXCR run on the 5' RACE reads, TCRdb lists one record per CDR3 protein. The sample shows about 97,000 distinct CDR3 sequences, approximately 14% of them seen only once. Sequenced material: whole blood. All receptors come from an adult who was a healthcare worker with PCR-confirmed SARS-CoV-2 infection or an uninfected control (not recorded which). Each CDR3 is given with its conserved first and last residue. Each record gives: V gene, J gene, D gene, CDR3 protein. A D gene is named only where the DNA matches it firmly.

>TRBV11-2|TRBJ1-1|-
CASSLNGPNTEAFF
>TRBV6-6|TRBJ2-1|TRBD2
CARSPGLAGYEQFF
>TRBV27|TRBJ1-6|-
CASSLGQASGSYNSPLHF
>TRBV6-1|TRBJ2-7|-
CASSENPETYEQYF
>TRBV9|TRBJ2-3|-
CASSVRDGLADTQYF
>TRBV7-9|TRBJ2-1|-
CASSQPHQGPYNEQFF
>TRBV6-6|TRBJ2-7|TRBD1
CASGERGQREQYF
>TRBV15|TRBJ2-3|-
CATSRDPGTDTQYF
>TRBV20-1|TRBJ1-1|TRBD1
CSARGDRGLGTEAFF
>TRBV4-1|TRBJ1-5|-
CASSQDRDINWPQHF
>TRBV29-1|TRBJ1-1|-
CSVAGYKNTEAFF
>TRBV28|TRBJ2-7|-
CASSFGAEQYF
>TRBV11-2|TRBJ2-2|-
CASSLPAVPSGTATGELFF
>TRBV9|TRBJ2-1|TRBD2
CASSPRDQRGHNEQFF
>TRBV6-4|TRBJ2-5|-
CASSEGAQGTQYF
>TRBV5-1|TRBJ2-7|TRBD1
CASSPGDSSSYEQYF
>TRBV10-2|TRBJ2-7|-
CATQSYEQYF
>TRBV2|TRBJ2-3|TRBD2
CASSERTSGRATQYF
>TRBV7-3|TRBJ2-1|TRBD2
CASSSGLASHEQFF
>TRBV10-1|TRBJ2-7|-
CASSEDTGNYEQYF
>TRBV7-6|TRBJ1-1|-
CASSLGPGANTEAFF
>TRBV7-6|TRBJ2-7|-
CASSFSYRAYEQYF
>TRBV28|TRBJ2-7|-
CASSLYHEQYF
>TRBV12-3/TRBV12-4|TRBJ2-7|-
CASSLASSTNEQYF
>TRBV28|TRBJ2-3|-
CASLHGLTDTQYF
>TRBV28|TRBJ1-2|-
CATILMDYGYTF
>TRBV7-2|TRBJ2-5|TRBD2
CASSLTPSGRVETQYF
>TRBV3-1|TRBJ2-7|TRBD2
CASSHPTGGAAYEQYF
>TRBV29-1|TRBJ2-6|-
CSVKSSGANVLTF